This paragraph covers one TCR beta chain sequence. Measured with immunoSEQ multiplex PCR; TCRdb has only the in-frame clones, and not every one. In the table there are about 230,000 clones, approximately 86% of which are singletons. The source of the sample is a study of blood T cell repertoires in COVID-19. The germline gives CDR1 MNHEY, CDR2 SVGAGI. V was pared by 6 bases and J by 4 bases, with 16 bases between. The CDR3 contains 14 residues. This sequence was found in a woman younger than 45 with COVID-19, enrolled during active disease. V and J are TRBV6-5 and TRBJ2-7; possible D gene TRBD2, 5 bases. What was sequenced was peripheral blood. CDR3 sequence (DNA): TGTGCCAGCAGCCCGGGATTTCCGATTTACGAGCAGTACTTC. Translated: CASSPGFPIYEQYF.